This T cell receptor (beta chain) stems from a study of TIL therapy for anti-PD-1-resistant metastatic lung cancer. Sequencing used immunoSEQ v3. TCRdb's copy holds only in-frame clones and misses some; the assay was immunoSEQ multiplex PCR. The sample carries under 100,000 clones, just over 65% recorded once. The CDR3 has 17 residues. Germline CDR1 SGHVT, CDR2 SQSDAQ. The V gene lost 5 bases and the J gene lost 0 bases, with 14 bases spanning the gap. The time point was: pre-treatment sample, taken before nivolumab and TIL therapy. Tumor tissue came from excised metastases, mostly pleural nodules or supraclavicular lymph nodes.

The TCR was taken from a person between 25 and 79 years old with non-small cell lung cancer. The material was tumor tissue, obtained at baseline. The chain carries TRBV7-4 and TRBJ1-6; D is unresolved. The CDR3 sequence: CASSQDVESSYNSPLHF. CDR3 nucleotides: TGTGCCAGCAGCCAGGACGTGGAGAGCTCCTATAATTCACCCCTCCACTTT.